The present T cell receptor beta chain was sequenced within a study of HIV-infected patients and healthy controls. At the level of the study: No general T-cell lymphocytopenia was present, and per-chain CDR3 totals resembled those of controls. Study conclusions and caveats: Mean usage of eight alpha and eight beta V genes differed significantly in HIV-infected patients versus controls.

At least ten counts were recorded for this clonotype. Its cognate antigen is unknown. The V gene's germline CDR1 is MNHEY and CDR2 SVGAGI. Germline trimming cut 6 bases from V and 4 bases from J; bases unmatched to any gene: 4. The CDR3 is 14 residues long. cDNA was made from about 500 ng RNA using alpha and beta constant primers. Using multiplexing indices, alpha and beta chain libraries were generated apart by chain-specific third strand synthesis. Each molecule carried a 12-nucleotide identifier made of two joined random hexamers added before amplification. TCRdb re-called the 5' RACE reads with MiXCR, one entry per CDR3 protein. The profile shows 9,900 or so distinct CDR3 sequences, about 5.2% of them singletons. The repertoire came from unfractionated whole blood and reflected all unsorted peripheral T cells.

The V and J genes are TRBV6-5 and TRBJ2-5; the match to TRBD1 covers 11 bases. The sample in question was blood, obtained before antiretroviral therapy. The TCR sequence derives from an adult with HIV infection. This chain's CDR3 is CASRAGTGGETQYF. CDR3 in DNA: TGTGCCAGCAGGGCCGGGACAGGGGGAGAGACCCAGTACTTC.